This TCR beta chain was sequenced in a study of T cell repertoires in aging, cancer and after chemotherapy. Turning to the study itself: Six age groups, ranging from 30 or younger to 70 or older, included the donors. The whole study produced a dataset of about 8.8 million TCR reads. Study-wide results and caveats: In healthy donors, age-related TCR diversity loss mainly reflected lost richness.

After removal of 5 bases from V and 6 bases from J, the junction contained 10 bases not matched to a gene. CDR1 is KGHSH, CDR2 LQKENI, per germline. This CDR3 region has 15 residues. This clonotype was seen only a few times. Antigen unknown. Amplification of TCR beta used genomic DNA extracted from peripheral blood. Rearranged V-D-J TRB sequences were amplified with a mixed TRB-A/B primer pool. TCRdb re-called the multiplex PCR reads through MiXCR, storing one row per CDR3 protein. This table has just under 10,000 distinct CDR3 sequences, around 40% appearing once. The TCR originated in a human donor in good health. Specimen: blood. The chain has TRBV18 and TRBJ2-7; 10 bases map to TRBD2. The CDR3 loop is CASSTTGTSDSEQYF. As DNA, the CDR3 is TGTGCCAGCTCAACGACCGGGACTAGCGATAGCGAGCAGTACTTC. Complete variable domain (other parts from reference TRBV18 and TRBJ2-7): NAGVMQNPRHLVRRRGQEARLRCSPMKGHSHVYWYRQLPEEGLKFMVYLQKENIIDESGMPKERFSAEFPKEGPSILRIQQVVRGDSAAYFCASSTTGTSDSEQYFGPGTRLTVT.